These 10 T cell receptor beta chains came from one sample sequenced in a study of shared clonotypes between healthy human individuals. Only in-frame clones appear in the TCRdb table, and some are missing; sequencing was by immunoSEQ multiplex PCR. The sample has more than 500,000 clones, approximately 96% seen once. Naive CD8 cells lacked CD45RO, underwent positive selection for CCR7 and left out terminally differentiated effector memory CD45RA+ cells. The specimen sequenced was naive CD8+ T cells sorted from blood. The receptor source for this set is a woman aged 25 to 45 in good health.

V is TRBV7-6 and J is TRBJ2-7; 7 nucleotides agree with TRBD1. The germline CDR1 and CDR2 sequences are SGHVS and FNYEAQ. CDR3 length: 20 amino acids. The V segment lost 2 bases and the J segment 5 bases; nucleotides outside the gene matches: 24. The CDR3 is CASSLYAGTALGLGVDEQYF. CDR3 coding DNA: TGTGCCAGCAGCTTATATGCCGGGACAGCTCTCGGTTTGGGCGTCGACGAGCAGTACTTC. The full variable domain, its missing parts supplied by reference TRBV7-6 and TRBJ2-7, is GAGVSQSPRYKVTKRGQDVALRCDPISGHVSLYWYRQALGQGPEFLTYFNYEAQQDKSGLPNDRFSAERPEGSISTLTIQRTEQRDSAMYRCASSLYAGTALGLGVDEQYFGPGTRLTVT.

The chain carries TRBV10-2 and TRBJ1-1; D is ambiguous. The V end lost 5 bases, the J end lost 11 bases, and 6 bases lay between the germline ends. The germline gives CDR1 WSHSY, CDR2 SAAADI. CDR3 size: 9 residues. CDR3 sequence reads: CASSPLAFF. CDR3 sequence (DNA): TGCGCCAGCAGTCCCTTGGCTTTCTTT.

This clone has a handful of counts. Other DNA variants within this sample encode the same CDR3. The chain couples TRBV7-9 to TRBJ1-2, with D tentatively TRBD1 (5 bases). This CDR3 has 13 amino acids. The germline gives CDR1 SEHNR, CDR2 FQNEAQ (reference sequence). V was cut by 4 bases and J by 6 bases, with 12 bases left in between. The CDR3 region is CASSSQGSDGYTF. The CDR3 DNA sequence: TGTGCCAGCAGCTCGCAGGGTTCGGATGGCTACACCTTC.

This sequence joins TRBV9 and TRBJ2-7; 12 nucleotides agree with TRBD2. V gave up 3 bases and J gave up 5 bases; unmatched junction bases: 0. This CDR3 is built from 13 residues. Germline V gene lookup returns CDR1 SGDLS and CDR2 YYNGEE. CDR3 coding DNA: TGTGCCAGCAGCGGGACTAGCGGGAACGAGCAGTACTTC. Translating it yields CASSGTSGNEQYF.

The chain joins TRBV27 to TRBJ2-2; the D is unclear. Trimming stripped 2 bases from V and 0 bases from J, with 4 bases between. CDR1 and CDR2 from the germline V gene are MNHEY and SMNVEV (reference sequence). This CDR3 region has 14 residues. The CDR3 loop reads CASSLGANTGELFF. The DNA for the CDR3 is TGTGCCAGCAGTTTAGGGGCGAACACCGGGGAGCTGTTTTTT.

The V call is TRBV6-1, the J call TRBJ1-1; maybe TRBD1 (6 bases). Germline V lookup: CDR1 MNHNS, CDR2 SASEGT. This CDR3 has 15 residues. V was pared by 8 bases and J by 0 bases, with 16 bases between. The CDR3 is CASSTEDSMNTEAFF. In nucleotides, the CDR3 is TGTGCCAGCTCAACTGAGGACAGTATGAACACTGAAGCTTTCTTT.

The V call is TRBV23-1, the J call TRBJ1-5, with D possibly being TRBD1 (5 bases). TRBV23-1 is an ORF for which the function is uncertain. The CDR3 spans 15 residues. V lost 4 bases to trimming and J lost 1 base, with 11 bases between them. The CDR3 loop reads CASSLQGRSNQPQHF. The CDR3 coding sequence is TGCGCCAGCAGTCTCCAGGGAAGGAGCAATCAGCCCCAGCATTTT.

The V call is TRBV7-9, the J call TRBJ2-7; D is perhaps TRBD1 (8 bases). V lost 5 bases to trimming and J lost 2 bases, with 22 bases between them. The CDR3 spans 17 residues. CDR1 and CDR2 (germline): SEHNR, FQNEAQ (reference sequence). CDR3: CASSPGQGGSVTYEQYF. DNA for the CDR3: TGTGCCAGCAGCCCCGGACAGGGAGGGTCCGTAACCTACGAGCAGTACTTC.

The genes are TRBV2 and TRBJ2-2, with D uncertain. The germline V gene has CDR1 SNHLY and CDR2 FYNNEI. Trimming removed 3 bases at V and 5 bases at J, with 13 bases between. This CDR3 spans 15 amino acids. In nucleotides, the CDR3 is TGTGCCAGCAGTGAGGCTCCTCTAGAAACCGGGGAGCTGTTTTTT. This sequence encodes CASSEAPLETGELFF. Full variable domain (missing parts from reference TRBV2 and TRBJ2-2): EPEVTQTPSHQVTQMGQEVILRCVPISNHLYFYWYRQILGQKVEFLVSFYNNEISEKSEIFDDQFSVERPDGSNFTLKIRSTKLEDSAMYFCASSEAPLETGELFFGEGSRLTVL.

The genes are TRBV6-5 and TRBJ2-7; 7 bases fit TRBD2. Unmatched junction bases numbered 4, after V lost 0 bases and J lost 2 bases. The CDR3 runs to 15 residues. CDR1 is MNHEY, CDR2 SVGAGI, per germline. The CDR3 region is CASSYSSGPTYEQYF. The CDR3 DNA follows: TGTGCCAGCAGTTACTCTAGCGGGCCAACCTACGAGCAGTACTTC.